Below are 26 T cell receptor beta chains sequenced from a single sample in a study of cytomegalovirus exposure and HLA in healthy donors. Using immunoSEQ multiplex PCR, the repertoire was profiled, and TCRdb retains in-frame clones only, with some absent. This table holds 100,000 to 150,000 clones, just under 90% found once. The sample comprised PBMCs. All receptors come from a man aged 25-40 years in good health and CMV-seronegative.

The chain couples TRBV7-2 to TRBJ1-3; D possibly corresponds to TRBD1 (5 bases). This CDR3 comprises 14 residues. V lost 4 bases to trimming and J lost 0 bases, with 7 bases between them. From germline, CDR1 is SGHTA and CDR2 FQGNSA. Written as DNA, the CDR3 is TGTGCCAGCAGCTCCAGGGCCTCTGGAAACACCATATATTTT. This gives the protein CASSSRASGNTIYF.

The CDR3 sequence: CASSYSGVWNTF. CDR3 sequence (DNA): TGTGCCAGCAGTTACTCAGGGGTGTGGAACACCTTC. The chain uses TRBV6-5 and TRBJ1-2, with D possibly being TRBD1 (5 bases). The germline V gene encodes CDR1 MNHEY and CDR2 SVGAGI. The CDR3 runs 12 residues. Deletions cut 0 bases from V and 12 bases from J, with 11 bases between.

The rearrangement uses TRBV27 and TRBJ1-5, with D unclear. The CDR3 is made up of 12 amino acids. Germline-derived CDR1 and CDR2 are MNHEY and SMNVEV (reference sequence). The V gene lost 8 bases and the J gene lost 3 bases, with 8 bases spanning the gap. The CDR3 sequence is CASSDFNQPQHF. DNA for the CDR3: TGTGCCAGCTCCGACTTCAATCAGCCCCAGCATTTT.

The chain uses TRBV5-6 and TRBJ1-5, with TRBD1 identical over 7 bases. CDR3 size: 19 residues. With V trimmed by 4 bases and J by 0 bases, 16 bases remained unmatched. Germline-derived CDR1 and CDR2 are SGHDT and YYEEEE. The CDR3 sequence is CASSRYHRTGIYSNQPQHF. The CDR3 nucleotides are TGTGCCAGCAGCCGATATCATAGGACAGGAATATATAGCAATCAGCCCCAGCATTTT.

The rearrangement links TRBV7-2 to TRBJ1-5; D is possibly TRBD1 (6 bases). This CDR3 contains 13 residues. The V gene's germline CDR1 is SGHTA and CDR2 FQGNSA. V was cut by 3 bases and J by 5 bases, with 8 bases left in between. CDR3 sequence reads: CASSLGAYQPQHF. The CDR3, as DNA: TGTGCCAGCAGCTTGGGGGCGTATCAGCCCCAGCATTTT.

The chain links TRBV5-6 to TRBJ1-1; maybe TRBD1 (6 bases). Trimming removed 3 bases from V and 0 bases from J, with 9 bases in between. This CDR3 comprises 14 residues. Germline V gene sequence: CDR1 SGHDT, CDR2 YYEEEE. Written as DNA, the CDR3 is TGTGCCAGCAGCTCTACAGGGTTGAACACTGAAGCTTTCTTT. Translating gives CASSSTGLNTEAFF.

This sequence joins TRBV19 and TRBJ1-5; D not resolved. V was trimmed by 3 bases and J by 2 bases, leaving 11 bases between them. This CDR3 spans 15 amino acids. The germline V gene encodes CDR1 LNHDA and CDR2 SQIVND (reference sequence). CDR3 in amino acids: CASSIAVRRNQPQHF. The CDR3 DNA sequence: TGTGCCAGTAGTATTGCGGTACGTCGCAATCAGCCCCAGCATTTT.

The chain couples TRBV18 to TRBJ1-1; 7 bases are a match to TRBD1. This CDR3 comprises 16 residues. Germline V gene data show CDR1 as KGHSH and CDR2 as LQKENI. V lost 3 bases, J lost 4 bases, and 11 bases stayed unmatched. This CDR3 is CASSPLGAGGITEAFF. The CDR3 region has the DNA TGTGCCAGCTCACCCCTAGGAGCAGGGGGGATCACTGAAGCTTTCTTT.

The V call is TRBV4-2, the J call TRBJ2-7; 10 nucleotides agree with TRBD1. CDR3 length: 17 amino acids. J lost 9 bases, V lost 1 base, and 15 bases had no gene match. Germline V gene data show CDR1 as LGHNA and CDR2 as YNFKEQ. This chain's CDR3 is CASSQGMAGTGVEGQYF. CDR3 bases: TGTGCCAGCAGCCAAGGTATGGCTGGGACAGGGGTTGAGGGGCAGTACTTC.

This chain uses TRBV27 with TRBJ2-7, with TRBD2 identical over 7 bases. The CDR3 runs to 14 residues. Germline V gene sequence: CDR1 MNHEY, CDR2 SMNVEV (reference sequence). The junction had 5 bases not matched to a gene; V was cut back by 0 bases and J by 6 bases. The CDR3 spells CASSLSPGGSEQYF. For the CDR3, the DNA is TGTGCCAGCAGTTTATCCCCGGGAGGCTCCGAGCAGTACTTC.

This clone came up once. V usage is TRBV7-2 and J usage is TRBJ2-1; the match to TRBD2 covers 10 bases. This CDR3 comprises 16 residues. The V segment lost 0 bases and the J segment 2 bases; nucleotides outside the gene matches: 1. Germline values: CDR1 SGHTA, CDR2 FQGNSA. CDR3 in DNA: TGTGCCAGCAGCTTAGCTAGCGGGGGGACCTACAATGAGCAGTTCTTC. Encoded protein: CASSLASGGTYNEQFF. Looking up the rest from reference TRBV7-2 and TRBJ2-1 gives the full variable domain: GAGVSQSPSNKVTEKGKDVELRCDPISGHTALYWYRQSLGQGLEFLIYFQGNSAPDKSGLPSDRFSAERTGGSVSTLTIQRTQQEDSAVYLCASSLASGGTYNEQFFGPGTRLTVL.

The chain carries TRBV5-6 and TRBJ2-5, with D possibly TRBD2 on 5 matching bases. CDR3 length: 16 residues. The V and J ends lost 2 bases and 2 bases respectively, with 16 bases between them. Germline loops: CDR1 SGHDT, CDR2 YYEEEE. As DNA, the CDR3 is TGTGCCAGCAGCTTTTTGGGAAGTCCGGGACAAGAGACCCAGTACTTC. It encodes CASSFLGSPGQETQYF. The full variable domain, its missing parts supplied by reference TRBV5-6 and TRBJ2-5, is DAGVTQSPTHLIKTRGQQVTLRCSPKSGHDTVSWYQQALGQGPQFIFQYYEEEERQRGNFPDRFSGHQFPNYSSELNVNALLLGDSALYLCASSFLGSPGQETQYFGPGTRLLVL.

The DNA of the CDR3 is TGTGCCAGCAGCTCGGGACAGCAAGCTAACTATGGCTACACCTTC. Its translation is CASSSGQQANYGYTF. The V gene is TRBV13, the J gene TRBJ1-2; 7 bases line up with TRBD1. V gave up 4 bases and J gave up 0 bases; unmatched junction bases: 5. The CDR3 spans 15 residues. CDR1 and CDR2 (germline): PRHDT, FYEKMQ (reference sequence).

The chain joins TRBV7-9 to TRBJ1-1, with 8 bases matching TRBD1. The V gene end was trimmed by 3 bases and the J gene end by 6 bases; junction bases not matched to a gene: 3. The CDR3 spans 13 residues. The germline V gene encodes CDR1 SEHNR and CDR2 FQNEAQ (reference sequence). The chain's CDR3 is CASSFQDRAEAFF. The CDR3 DNA reads TGTGCCAGCAGCTTCCAGGACAGGGCTGAAGCTTTCTTT.

V usage is TRBV6-5 and J usage is TRBJ2-1, with 7 bases matching TRBD1. CDR3 size: 15 residues. Trimming removed 6 bases from V and 0 bases from J; junction bases left unmatched: 5. Germline V gene sequence: CDR1 MNHEY, CDR2 SVGAGI. CDR3 bases: TGTGCCAGCAGCCTAGACAGGGCCTCCTACAATGAGCAGTTCTTC. It translates to CASSLDRASYNEQFF.

V gene TRBV29-1 combines with J gene TRBJ2-7, with D possibly matching TRBD1 (5 bases). Germline assignment: CDR1 SQVTM and CDR2 ANQGSEA. V lost 3 bases and J 7 bases, leaving 10 bases between the germline ends. This CDR3 region has 11 residues. The CDR3 region has the DNA TGCAGCGTTGACCGGCAGGGTGAGCAGTACTTC. The encoded protein is CSVDRQGEQYF.

This chain joins TRBV6-6 and TRBJ1-2, with 8 nucleotides matching TRBD1. Germline V CDR1 and CDR2: MNHNY, SVGAGI (reference sequence). This CDR3 contains 13 residues. After removal of 7 bases from V and 8 bases from J, the junction contained 9 bases not matched to a gene. CDR3 bases: TGTGCCAGCAACCTTCAGGGGGCGTGGGGCTACACCTTC. Translation gives CASNLQGAWGYTF.

This chain uses TRBV28 with TRBJ2-2; 10 nucleotides line up with TRBD1. Germline V gene sequence: CDR1 MDHEN, CDR2 SYDVKM. The CDR3 runs 16 residues. The junction had 8 bases not matched to a gene; V was cut back by 4 bases and J by 6 bases. The CDR3 protein is CASSSPGTGEAGELFF. DNA for the CDR3: TGTGCCAGCAGTTCACCGGGGACAGGGGAAGCCGGGGAGCTGTTTTTT.

J is TRBJ2-7 and V is TRBV29-1; TRBD1 matches 7 bases. CDR3 length: 15 amino acids. The J segment lost 0 bases and the V segment lost 2 bases, leaving 7 bases of the junction unmatched. Germline V gene data show CDR1 as SQVTM and CDR2 as ANQGSEA. In nucleotides, the CDR3 is TGCAGCGTTGAAACCCGACAGGGTAGCTCCTACGAGCAGTACTTC. It is translated as CSVETRQGSSYEQYF.

This chain joins TRBV6-5 and TRBJ2-1; maybe TRBD1 (5 bases). The V gene lost 7 bases and the J gene lost 2 bases, with 12 bases spanning the gap. CDR3 size: 14 residues. Looked up from germline, CDR1 is MNHEY and CDR2 is SVGAGI. The chain's CDR3 is CASTSQGPYNEQFF. The CDR3 DNA reads TGTGCCAGCACTAGTCAGGGCCCCTACAATGAGCAGTTCTTC.

The chain has TRBV7-2 and TRBJ2-5; the D is unclear. V lost 6 bases, J lost 1 base, and 3 bases lay in between. Per the germline V gene, CDR1 is SGHTA and CDR2 is FQGNSA. The CDR3 loop spans 11 amino acids. Here the CDR3 reads CASSRQETQYF. CDR3 DNA sequence: TGTGCCAGCAGTCGCCAAGAGACCCAGTACTTC.

The chain joins TRBV5-5 to TRBJ2-7; 9 bases are a match to TRBD1. Losses at the gene ends were 6 bases for V and 1 base for J; bases not matched to a gene: 5. Germline CDR1 SGHKS, CDR2 YYEKEE (reference sequence). The CDR3 covers 14 residues. In nucleotides, the CDR3 is TGTGCCAGCACCAGAGGGACAGGGTCCTACGAGCAGTACTTC. It specifies CASTRGTGSYEQYF.

Concerning this clone itself: Other DNA variants within this sample encode the same CDR3. The chain uses TRBV28 and TRBJ2-7; the D gene is possibly TRBD1 (6 bases). The germline gives CDR1 MDHEN, CDR2 SYDVKM. The CDR3 is 14 amino acids. V dropped 3 bases and J dropped 1 base, with 10 bases sitting between them. CDR3 bases: TGTGCCAGCAGTTTTGGAGACAGGTCCTACGAGCAGTACTTC. Translating gives CASSFGDRSYEQYF.

CDR3 region: CASSFGDRGFGNEKLFF. CDR3 nucleotide sequence: TGCGCCAGCAGCTTTGGAGACAGGGGGTTCGGGAATGAAAAACTGTTTTTT. The chain joins TRBV5-1 to TRBJ1-4, with 9 positions matching TRBD1. Trimming cost V 2 bases and J 5 bases; bases outside gene matches: 10. CDR3 length equals 17 residues. CDR1 and CDR2 from the germline V gene are SGHRS and YFSETQ. Supplemented by reference TRBV5-1 and TRBJ1-4, the full variable domain reads KAGVTQTPRYLIKTRGQQVTLSCSPISGHRSVSWYQQTPGQGLQFLFEYFSETQRNKGNFPGRFSGRQFSNSRSEMNVSTLELGDSALYLCASSFGDRGFGNEKLFFGSGTQLSVL.

CDR3 coding DNA: TGTGCCAGCAGCTTAAGTAGCGGGGGGGCCGCGGATACGCAGTATTTT. Translation: CASSLSSGGAADTQYF. The chain joins TRBV7-3 to TRBJ2-3, with 11 bases fitting TRBD2. With V trimmed by 1 base and J by 6 bases, 6 bases remained unmatched. This CDR3 contains 16 residues. Germline lookup yields CDR1 SGHTA and CDR2 FQGTGA.

V is TRBV18 and J is TRBJ1-3; TRBD1 matches at 7 bases. CDR3 length: 16 residues. Germline V gives CDR1 KGHSH, CDR2 LQKENI. The ends lost 0 bases at V and 3 bases at J; junction bases unmatched: 5. This CDR3 is CASSPPGQTIGNTIYF. CDR3 in DNA: TGTGCCAGCTCACCACCGGGACAGACAATTGGAAACACCATATATTTT.